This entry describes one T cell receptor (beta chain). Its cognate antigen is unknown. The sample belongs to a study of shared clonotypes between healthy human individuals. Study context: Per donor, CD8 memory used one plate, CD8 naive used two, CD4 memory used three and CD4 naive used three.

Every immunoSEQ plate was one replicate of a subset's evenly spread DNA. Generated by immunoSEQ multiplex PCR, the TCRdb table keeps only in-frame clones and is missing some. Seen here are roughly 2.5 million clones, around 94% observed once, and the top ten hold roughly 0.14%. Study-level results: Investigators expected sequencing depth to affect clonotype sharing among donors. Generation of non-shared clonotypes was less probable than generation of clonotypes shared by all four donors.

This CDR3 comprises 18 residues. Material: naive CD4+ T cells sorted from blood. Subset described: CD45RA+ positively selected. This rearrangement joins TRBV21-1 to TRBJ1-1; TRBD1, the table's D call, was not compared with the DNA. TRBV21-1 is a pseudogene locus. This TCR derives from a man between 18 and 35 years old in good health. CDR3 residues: CASSKGVKGPQPQGDAFF. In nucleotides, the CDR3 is TGTGCCAGCAGCAAAGGAGTAAAGGGGCCCCAGCCTCAGGGGGATGCTTTCTTT.